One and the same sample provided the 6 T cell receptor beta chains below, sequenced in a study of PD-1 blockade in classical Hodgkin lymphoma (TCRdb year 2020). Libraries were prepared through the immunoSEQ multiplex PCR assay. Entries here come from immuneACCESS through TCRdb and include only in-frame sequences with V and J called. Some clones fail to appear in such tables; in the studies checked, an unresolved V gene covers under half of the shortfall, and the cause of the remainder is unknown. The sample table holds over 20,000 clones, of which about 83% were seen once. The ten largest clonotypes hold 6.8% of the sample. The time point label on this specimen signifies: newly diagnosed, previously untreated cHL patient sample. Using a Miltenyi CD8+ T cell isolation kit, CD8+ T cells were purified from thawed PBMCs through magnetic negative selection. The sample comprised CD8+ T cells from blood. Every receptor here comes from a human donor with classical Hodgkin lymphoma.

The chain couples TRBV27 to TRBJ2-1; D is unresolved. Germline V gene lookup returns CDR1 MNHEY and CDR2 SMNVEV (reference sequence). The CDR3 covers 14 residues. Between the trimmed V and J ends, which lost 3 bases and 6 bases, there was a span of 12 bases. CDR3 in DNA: TGTGCCAGCAGTTTCCTCCCCATTGGCAATGAGCAGTTCTTC. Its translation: CASSFLPIGNEQFF.

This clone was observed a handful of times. CDR3 DNA sequence: TGCAGCGTGGCGAGGAGCGGGTTCTATGGCTACACCTTC. It is translated as CSVARSGFYGYTF. The V call is TRBV29-1, the J call TRBJ1-2; D is ambiguous. The CDR3 spans 13 residues. Trimming removed 6 bases from V and 4 bases from J, with 15 bases in between. Germline V lookup: CDR1 SQVTM, CDR2 ANQGSEA.

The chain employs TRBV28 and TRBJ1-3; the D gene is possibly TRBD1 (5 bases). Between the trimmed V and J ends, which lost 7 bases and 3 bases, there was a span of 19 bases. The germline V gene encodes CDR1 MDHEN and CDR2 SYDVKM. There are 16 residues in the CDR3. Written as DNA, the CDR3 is TGTGCCAGCATCGAGGGGTCTCGCCTGGGTGGAAACACCATATATTTT. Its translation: CASIEGSRLGGNTIYF.

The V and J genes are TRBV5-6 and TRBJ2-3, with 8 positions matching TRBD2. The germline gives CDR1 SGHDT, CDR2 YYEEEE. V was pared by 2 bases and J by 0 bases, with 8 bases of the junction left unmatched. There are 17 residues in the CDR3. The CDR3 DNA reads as TGTGCCAGCAGCTTAGCGTTTAGCGGGGTTAGCACAGATACGCAGTATTTT. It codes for CASSLAFSGVSTDTQYF.

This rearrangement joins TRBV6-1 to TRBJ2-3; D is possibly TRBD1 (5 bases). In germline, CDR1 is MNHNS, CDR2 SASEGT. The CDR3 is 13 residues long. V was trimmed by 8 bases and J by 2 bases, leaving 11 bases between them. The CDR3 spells CASEVTATDTQYF. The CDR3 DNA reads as TGTGCCAGCGAGGTGACAGCCACAGATACGCAGTATTTT.

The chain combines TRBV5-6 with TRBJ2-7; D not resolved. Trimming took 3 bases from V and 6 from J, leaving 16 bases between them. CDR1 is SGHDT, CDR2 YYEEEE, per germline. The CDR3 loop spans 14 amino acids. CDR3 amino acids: CASSSTGSASEQYF. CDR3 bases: TGTGCCAGCAGCTCAACCGGATCGGCCTCCGAGCAGTACTTC.